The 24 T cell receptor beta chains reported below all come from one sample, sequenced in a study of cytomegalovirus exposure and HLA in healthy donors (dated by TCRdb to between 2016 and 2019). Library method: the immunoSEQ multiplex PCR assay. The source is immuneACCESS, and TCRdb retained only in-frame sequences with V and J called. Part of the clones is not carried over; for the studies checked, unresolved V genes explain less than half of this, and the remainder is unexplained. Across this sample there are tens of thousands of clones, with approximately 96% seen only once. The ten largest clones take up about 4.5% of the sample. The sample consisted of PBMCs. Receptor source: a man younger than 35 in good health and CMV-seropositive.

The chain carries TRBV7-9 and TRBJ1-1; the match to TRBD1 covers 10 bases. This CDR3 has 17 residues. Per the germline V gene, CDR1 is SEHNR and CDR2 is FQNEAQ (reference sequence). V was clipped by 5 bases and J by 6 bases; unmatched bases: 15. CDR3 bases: TGTGCCAGCAGCCCGCTCGGGACAGGGGCCGCCTTGGCTGAAGCTTTCTTT. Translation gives CASSPLGTGAALAEAFF.

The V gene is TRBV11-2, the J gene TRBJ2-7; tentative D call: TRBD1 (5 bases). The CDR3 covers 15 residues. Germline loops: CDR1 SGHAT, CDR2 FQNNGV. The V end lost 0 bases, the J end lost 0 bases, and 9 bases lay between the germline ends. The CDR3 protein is CASSLDRVSSYEQYF. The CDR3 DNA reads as TGTGCCAGCAGCTTAGACAGGGTGTCCTCCTACGAGCAGTACTTC.

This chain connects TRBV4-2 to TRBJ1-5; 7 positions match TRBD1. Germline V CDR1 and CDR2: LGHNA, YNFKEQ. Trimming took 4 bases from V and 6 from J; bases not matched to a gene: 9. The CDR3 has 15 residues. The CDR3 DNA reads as TGTGCCAGCAGCCCAGACCATACAGGGGTTCAGCCCCAGCATTTT. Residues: CASSPDHTGVQPQHF.

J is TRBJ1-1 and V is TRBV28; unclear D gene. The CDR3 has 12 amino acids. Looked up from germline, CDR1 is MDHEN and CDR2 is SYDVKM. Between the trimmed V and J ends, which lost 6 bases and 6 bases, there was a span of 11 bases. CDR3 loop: CASSPPEPEAFF. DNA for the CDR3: TGTGCCAGCAGCCCTCCCGAGCCTGAAGCTTTCTTT.

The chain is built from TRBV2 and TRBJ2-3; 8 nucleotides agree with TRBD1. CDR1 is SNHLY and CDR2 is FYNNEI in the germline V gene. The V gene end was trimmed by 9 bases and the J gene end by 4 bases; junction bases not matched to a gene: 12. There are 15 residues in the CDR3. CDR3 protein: CARGVRQGSPDTQYF. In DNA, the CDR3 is TGTGCCAGAGGGGTGCGACAGGGGTCCCCAGATACGCAGTATTTT.

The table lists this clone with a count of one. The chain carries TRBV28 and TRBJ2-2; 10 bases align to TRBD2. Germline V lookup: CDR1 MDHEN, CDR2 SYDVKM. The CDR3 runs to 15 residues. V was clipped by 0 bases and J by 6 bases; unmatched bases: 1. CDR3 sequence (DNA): TGTGCCAGCAGTTTATGGACTAGCGGGCCCGGGGAGCTGTTTTTT. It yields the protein CASSLWTSGPGELFF. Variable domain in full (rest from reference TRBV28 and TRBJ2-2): DVKVTQSSRYLVKRTGEKVFLECVQDMDHENMFWYRQDPGLGLRLIYFSYDVKMKEKGDIPEGYSVSREKKERFSLILESASTNQTSMYLCASSLWTSGPGELFFGEGSRLTVL.

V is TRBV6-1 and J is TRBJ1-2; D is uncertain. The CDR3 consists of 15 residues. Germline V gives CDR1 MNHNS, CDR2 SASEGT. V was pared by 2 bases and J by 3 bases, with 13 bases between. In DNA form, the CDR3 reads TGTGCCAGCAGTGAATTGGCAGGATCCTACTATGGCTACACCTTC. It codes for CASSELAGSYYGYTF.

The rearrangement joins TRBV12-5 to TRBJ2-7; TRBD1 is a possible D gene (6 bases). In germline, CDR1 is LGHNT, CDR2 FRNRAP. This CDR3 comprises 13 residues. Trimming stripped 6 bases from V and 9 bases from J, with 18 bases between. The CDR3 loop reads CASGPGQGAPQYF. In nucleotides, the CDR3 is TGTGCTAGTGGACCGGGACAAGGGGCACCGCAGTACTTC.

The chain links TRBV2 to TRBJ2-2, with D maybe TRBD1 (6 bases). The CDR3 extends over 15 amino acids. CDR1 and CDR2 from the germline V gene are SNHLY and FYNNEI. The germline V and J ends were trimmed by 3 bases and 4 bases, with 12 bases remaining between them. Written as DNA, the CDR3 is TGTGCCAGCAGTGAGTCAGGGGTTAGCACCGGGGAGCTGTTTTTT. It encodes CASSESGVSTGELFF.

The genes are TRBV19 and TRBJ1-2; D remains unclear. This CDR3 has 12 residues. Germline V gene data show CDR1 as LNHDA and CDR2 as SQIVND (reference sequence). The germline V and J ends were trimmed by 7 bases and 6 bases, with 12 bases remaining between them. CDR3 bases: TGTGCCAGTACCAATCCCCCAGATGGCTACACCTTC. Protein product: CASTNPPDGYTF.

CDR3 protein: CASSTRWAGVSADTQYF. The CDR3 DNA reads TGTGCCAGCAGTACCCGTTGGGCAGGGGTCAGCGCAGATACGCAGTATTTT. V gene TRBV7-9 combines with J gene TRBJ2-3; D might be TRBD1 (6 bases). The CDR3 has 17 residues. The germline CDR1 and CDR2 sequences are SEHNR and FQNEAQ (reference sequence). With 6 bases removed from V and 4 bases from J, the gap between germline ends came to 23 bases. The whole variable domain, filled in from reference TRBV7-9 and TRBJ2-3, reads DTGVSQNPRHKITKRGQNVTFRCDPISEHNRLYWYRQTLGQGPEFLTYFQNEAQLEKSRLLSDRFSAERPKGSFSTLEIQRTEQGDSAMYLCASSTRWAGVSADTQYFGPGTRLTVL.

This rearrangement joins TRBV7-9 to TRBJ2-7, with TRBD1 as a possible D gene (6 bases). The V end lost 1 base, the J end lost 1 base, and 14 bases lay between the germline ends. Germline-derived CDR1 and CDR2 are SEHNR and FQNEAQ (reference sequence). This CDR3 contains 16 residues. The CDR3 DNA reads TGTGCCAGCAGCTTAGTAGGTGGGGGCCCTTCCTACGAGCAGTACTTC. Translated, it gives CASSLVGGGPSYEQYF. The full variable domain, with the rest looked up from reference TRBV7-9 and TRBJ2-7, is DTGVSQNPRHKITKRGQNVTFRCDPISEHNRLYWYRQTLGQGPEFLTYFQNEAQLEKSRLLSDRFSAERPKGSFSTLEIQRTEQGDSAMYLCASSLVGGGPSYEQYFGPGTRLTVT.

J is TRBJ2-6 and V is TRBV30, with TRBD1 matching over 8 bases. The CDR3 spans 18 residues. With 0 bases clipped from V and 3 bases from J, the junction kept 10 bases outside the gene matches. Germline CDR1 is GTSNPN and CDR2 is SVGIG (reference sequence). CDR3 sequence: CAWSVWQGARHGANVLTF. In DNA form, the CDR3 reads TGTGCCTGGAGTGTCTGGCAGGGGGCGCGGCATGGGGCCAACGTCCTGACTTTC.

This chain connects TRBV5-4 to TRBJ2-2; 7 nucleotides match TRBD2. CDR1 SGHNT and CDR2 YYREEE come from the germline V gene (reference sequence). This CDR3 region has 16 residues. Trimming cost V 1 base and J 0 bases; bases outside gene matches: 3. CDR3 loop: CASSLTSGANTGELFF. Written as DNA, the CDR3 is TGTGCCAGCAGCTTGACCAGCGGGGCGAACACCGGGGAGCTGTTTTTT.

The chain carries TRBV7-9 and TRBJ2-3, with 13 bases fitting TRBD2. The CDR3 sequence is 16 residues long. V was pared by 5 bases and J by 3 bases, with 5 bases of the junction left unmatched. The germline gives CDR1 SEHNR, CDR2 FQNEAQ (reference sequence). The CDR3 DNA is TGTGCCAGCAGCCCGACTAGCGGGGGGTTTACAGATACGCAGTATTTT. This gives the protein CASSPTSGGFTDTQYF.

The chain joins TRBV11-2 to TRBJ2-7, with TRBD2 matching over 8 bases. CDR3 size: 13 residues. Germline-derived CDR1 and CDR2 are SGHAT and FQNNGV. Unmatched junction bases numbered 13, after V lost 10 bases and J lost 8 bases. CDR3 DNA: TGTGCCATCCAGATGGCGGGGGGTGGACAGCAGTACTTC. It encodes CAIQMAGGGQQYF.

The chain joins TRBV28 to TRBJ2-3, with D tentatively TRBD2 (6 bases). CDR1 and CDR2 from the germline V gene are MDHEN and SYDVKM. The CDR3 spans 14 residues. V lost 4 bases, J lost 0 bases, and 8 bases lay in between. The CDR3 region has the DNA TGTGCCAGCAGTTATGCGGGGAGCACAGATACGCAGTATTTT. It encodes CASSYAGSTDTQYF.

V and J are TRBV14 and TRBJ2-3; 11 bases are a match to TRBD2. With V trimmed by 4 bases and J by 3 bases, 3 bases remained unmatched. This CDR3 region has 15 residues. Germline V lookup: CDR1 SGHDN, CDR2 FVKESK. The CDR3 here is CASSLLAGVTDTQYF. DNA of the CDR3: TGTGCCAGCAGCCTACTAGCGGGGGTAACAGATACGCAGTATTTT.

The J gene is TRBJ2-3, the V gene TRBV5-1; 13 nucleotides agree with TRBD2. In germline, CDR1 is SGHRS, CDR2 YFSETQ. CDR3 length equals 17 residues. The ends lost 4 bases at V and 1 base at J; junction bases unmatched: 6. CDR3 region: CASSGWTSGRRTDTQYF. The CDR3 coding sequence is TGCGCCAGCAGCGGGTGGACTAGCGGGAGACGCACAGATACGCAGTATTTT. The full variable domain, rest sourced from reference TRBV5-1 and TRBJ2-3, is KAGVTQTPRYLIKTRGQQVTLSCSPISGHRSVSWYQQTPGQGLQFLFEYFSETQRNKGNFPGRFSGRQFSNSRSEMNVSTLELGDSALYLCASSGWTSGRRTDTQYFGPGTRLTVL.

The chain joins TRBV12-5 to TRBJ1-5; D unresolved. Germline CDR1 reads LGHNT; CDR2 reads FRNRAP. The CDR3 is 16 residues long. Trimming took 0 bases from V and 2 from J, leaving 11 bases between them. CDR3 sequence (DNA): TGTGCTAGTGGTTTGGTAGGGAGGGAGGGCAATCAGCCCCAGCATTTT. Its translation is CASGLVGREGNQPQHF.

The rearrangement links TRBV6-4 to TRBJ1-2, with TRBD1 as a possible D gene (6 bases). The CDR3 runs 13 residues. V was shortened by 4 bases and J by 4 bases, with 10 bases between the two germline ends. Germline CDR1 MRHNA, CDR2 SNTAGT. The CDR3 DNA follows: TGTGCCAGCAGTGGGGGGGGCGGCTATGGCTACACCTTC. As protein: CASSGGGGYGYTF.

The CDR3 DNA reads as TGTGCCAGCAGTTGGGGACAGGGAGGAGGTTCACCCCTCCACTTT. It translates to CASSWGQGGGSPLHF. The chain uses TRBV27 and TRBJ1-6; 9 positions match TRBD1. The V segment lost 4 bases and the J segment 9 bases; nucleotides outside the gene matches: 7. The CDR3 is 15 residues long. Germline CDR1 is MNHEY and CDR2 is SMNVEV (reference sequence).

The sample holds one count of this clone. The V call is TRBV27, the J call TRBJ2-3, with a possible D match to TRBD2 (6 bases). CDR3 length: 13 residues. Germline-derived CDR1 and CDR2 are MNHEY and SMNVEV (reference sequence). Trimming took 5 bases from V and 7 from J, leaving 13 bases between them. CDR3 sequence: CASSGQLANTQYF. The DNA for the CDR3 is TGTGCCAGCAGTGGTCAACTAGCAAATACGCAGTATTTT.

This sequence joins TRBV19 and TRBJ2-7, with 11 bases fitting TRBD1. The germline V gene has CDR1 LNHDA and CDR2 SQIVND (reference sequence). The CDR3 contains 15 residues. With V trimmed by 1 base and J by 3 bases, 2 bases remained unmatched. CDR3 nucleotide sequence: TGTGCCAGTAGTATAGCTGGGACAGGGGGCTACGAGCAGTACTTC. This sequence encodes CASSIAGTGGYEQYF.